This T cell receptor (beta chain) was observed in a study of Ad26.COV2.S vaccination and SARS-CoV-2 variants. Overall study context: The donor belonged to the COV1001 Ad26.COV2.S trial arm. Dosing was one shot or two shots 56 days apart. Findings of the study overall: Following vaccination, spike-specific CD8+ and CD4+ T cell responses reportedly exhibited substantial breadth.

In regard to this clone: Antigen specificity is unknown.

Here immunoSEQ multiplex PCR was the method, and the copy in TCRdb shows in-frame clones only, minus some. The sample contains about 480,000 clones, about 83% of which appear only once. Treatment reported: 15 to 20 received Ad26.COV2.S at low or high dose, single or two shots; about 5 received placebo; per-sample allocation not given. Collection of the samples took place on day 63 after the first injection of vaccine or placebo. With 2 bases clipped from V and 0 bases from J, the junction kept 6 bases outside the gene matches. The germline gives CDR1 MNHEY, CDR2 SVGEGT. This CDR3 region has 17 residues.

The origin of this receptor is a person aged 18 to 59 who received the Ad26.COV2.S COVID-19 vaccine or a placebo. The sequences come from peripheral blood, collected in a trial of Ad26.COV2.S vaccine versus placebo. The genes are TRBV6-2 or TRBV6-3 and TRBJ2-2, with 7 positions matching TRBD1. The CDR3 DNA reads as TGTGCCAGCAGTTACCCAACGGGACAGACGAACACCGGGGAGCTGTTTTTT. This encodes CASSYPTGQTNTGELFF.